This T cell receptor beta chain was obtained from a study of beta chain features in type 1 diabetes. There are 17 residues in the CDR3. Trimming removed 0 bases from V and 3 bases from J, with 19 bases in between. The germline V gene encodes CDR1 SGDLS and CDR2 YYNGEE. Every isolated RNA sample was fully reverse transcribed, so sequencing captured expressed TCRB transcripts. Clones were read by immunoSEQ multiplex PCR, and TCRdb kept only the in-frame ones, dropping some. Altogether 120,000 or so clones are present, approximately 15% being singletons, with the ten largest covering 2% to 3%. Purity of each sorted population was above 95%. Findings of the study overall: Naive, central memory and Treg TCRB repertoires seemed to resemble each other more closely in patients than they did in healthy donors. Patients with Type 1 diabetes showed moderately but significantly shorter TCRB CDR3s in all four CD4+ subsets. Small HLA sub-analyses could not settle whether HLA shapes TCRB rearrangement.

A remark on this clone: Its antigen is not known.

This clonotype was obtained from a young man with type 1 diabetes. The chain carries TRBV9 and TRBJ2-7; weak D call: TRBD1 (7 bases). The sequenced sample consisted of central memory CD4+ T cells from blood. CDR3 sequence reads: CASSVAGSRGEIYEQYF. For the CDR3, the DNA is TGTGCCAGCAGCGTAGCTGGAAGCAGGGGGGAAATCTACGAGCAGTACTTC.